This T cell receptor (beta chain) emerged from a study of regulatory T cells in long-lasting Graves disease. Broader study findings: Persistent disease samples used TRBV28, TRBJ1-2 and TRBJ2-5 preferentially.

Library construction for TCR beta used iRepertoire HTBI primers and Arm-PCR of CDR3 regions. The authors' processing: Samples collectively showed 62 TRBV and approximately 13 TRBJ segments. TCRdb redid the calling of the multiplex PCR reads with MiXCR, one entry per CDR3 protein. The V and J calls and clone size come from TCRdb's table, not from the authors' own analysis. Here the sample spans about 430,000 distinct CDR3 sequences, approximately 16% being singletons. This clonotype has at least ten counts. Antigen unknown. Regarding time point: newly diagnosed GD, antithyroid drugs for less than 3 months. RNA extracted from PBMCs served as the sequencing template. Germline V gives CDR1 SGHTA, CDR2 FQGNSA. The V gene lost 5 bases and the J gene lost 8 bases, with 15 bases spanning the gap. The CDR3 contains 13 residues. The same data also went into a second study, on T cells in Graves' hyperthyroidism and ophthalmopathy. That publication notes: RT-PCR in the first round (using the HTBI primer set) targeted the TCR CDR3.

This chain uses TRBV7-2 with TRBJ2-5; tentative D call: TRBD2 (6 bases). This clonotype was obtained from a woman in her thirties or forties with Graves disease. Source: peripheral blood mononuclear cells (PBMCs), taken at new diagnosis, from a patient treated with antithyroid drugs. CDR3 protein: CASSAGPQLTQYF. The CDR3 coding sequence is TGTGCCAGCAGCGCGGGGCCTCAGCTAACCCAGTACTTC.